This T cell receptor beta chain was captured in a study of molecular identifiers for immune sequencing clone quantification. Sorted naive CD8 T cells were those defined as CD8+CD4-CCR7+CD45RA+. Via MiXCR, TCRdb re-called the PCR reads, giving one row per CDR3 protein. The repertoire holds around 86,000 distinct CDR3 sequences, with 15% to 20% as singletons. The CDR3 is 15 residues long. The junction had 7 bases not matched to a gene; V was cut back by 4 bases and J by 3 bases. Germline V CDR1 and CDR2: ENHRY, SYGVKD. This clonotype appeared many times. This rearrangement joins TRBV10-3 to TRBJ2-7; 9 bases agree with TRBD1. This TCR came from a human donor in good health. Some libraries in this study had Jurkat cell RNA spiked in. The sample comprised naive CD8+ T cells from blood, with Jurkat cell RNA spiked in. As to subset: FACS-sorted CD8+CD4-CCR7+CD45RA+ naive T cells. This CDR3 reads CAISGGGQGGYEQYF. The CDR3 coding sequence is TGTGCCATCAGTGGGGGGGGACAGGGAGGCTACGAGCAGTACTTC.